The clone carrying this T cell receptor (beta chain) has more than one count but fewer than ten. The antigen is not known. This entry is derived from a study of beta chain features in type 1 diabetes. Investigators reverse transcribed all isolated RNA, so they sequenced expressed TCRB transcripts. Produced via immunoSEQ multiplex PCR; TCRdb's table is partial and in-frame only. The table records 600,000 to 700,000 clones, around 12% of them present only once. Trimming took off 3 bases at V and 1 base at J, with 16 bases between the two ends. This CDR3 region has 18 residues. CDR1 KGHSH and CDR2 LQKENI come from the germline V gene. Whole-study findings and limits: People with Type 1 diabetes carried modestly yet significantly shorter TCRB CDR3s in all four CD4+ subsets. VDJ junctions in type 1 diabetes patients carried more deletions and fewer insertions. HLA influence on TCRB rearrangement stayed unresolved here.

The sequenced sample was naive CD4+ T cells from blood. The TCR comes from a man aged 30 to 45 with type 1 diabetes. The genes are TRBV18 and TRBJ2-6; possibly TRBD1 for D (7 bases). The CDR3 sequence is CASSPVFRGESGANVLTF. The CDR3 DNA sequence: TGTGCCAGCTCACCGGTGTTCAGGGGGGAATCTGGGGCCAACGTCCTGACTTTC.